Shown below are 25 T cell receptor beta chains from a single sample sequenced in a study of T cell repertoires in cytomegalovirus infection. A single record per CDR3 protein comes from TCRdb applying MiXCR to the reads. The sample contains about 300,000 distinct CDR3 sequences, more than 20% of which appear only once. Sequencing used PBMCs. These receptors were taken from a human donor in good health (CMV status not recorded). Some clones in this sample may be carry-over from other donors' samples.

This clonotype occurred a few times. The chain combines TRBV11-2 with TRBJ2-7; D tentatively fits TRBD1 or TRBD2 (5 bases each). Trimming cost V 1 base and J 5 bases, with 9 bases left between them. The CDR3 has 13 residues. Germline CDR1 is SGHAT and CDR2 is FQNNGV. The CDR3 DNA is TGTGCCAGCAGCTTAGCCGGGACGAACGAGCAGTACTTC. Protein: CASSLAGTNEQYF.

This clonotype came up many times. The chain employs TRBV7-8 and TRBJ1-1; no clear D gene. CDR1 and CDR2 (germline): SGHVS, FQNEAQ. Trimming pared 5 bases from V and 3 bases from J, leaving 13 bases between. CDR3 length: 14 amino acids. The CDR3 is CASSPLYRDTEAFF. CDR3 nucleotide sequence: TGTGCCAGCAGCCCCCTTTATAGGGACACTGAAGCTTTCTTT.

This clonotype was counted only a few times. This rearrangement joins TRBV10-2 to TRBJ2-1, with 10 bases identical to TRBD2. The CDR3 contains 13 residues. CDR1 and CDR2 from the germline V gene are WSHSY and SAAADI. J lost 5 bases, V lost 8 bases, and 3 bases had no gene match. CDR3 region: CASWGTSDNEQFF. The CDR3 DNA follows: TGCGCCAGCTGGGGGACTAGCGACAATGAGCAGTTCTTC.

The table lists this clonotype with many counts. The gene calls are TRBV28 and TRBJ1-5; a possible D gene is TRBD1 (6 bases). The V and J ends lost 6 bases and 3 bases respectively, with 12 bases between them. Per germline, CDR1 MDHEN and CDR2 SYDVKM. The CDR3 loop spans 14 amino acids. CDR3 residues: CASRDTGPNQPQHF. For the CDR3, the DNA is TGTGCCAGCAGAGACACAGGGCCCAATCAGCCCCAGCATTTT.

Remarks on this clonotype: A read error may produce the germline difference seen at one junction end. The rearrangement uses TRBV7-2 and TRBJ2-7, with D maybe TRBD1 (5 bases). This CDR3 contains 12 residues. Germline V gene data show CDR1 as SGHTA and CDR2 as FQGNSA. Here the CDR3 reads CASRSNRFEQYF. In nucleotides, the CDR3 is TGTGCTAGCAGATCCAACAGGTTCGAGCAGTACTTC.

About this clonotype itself: A much larger clone differs by one base, so this may be a read error. The rearrangement joins TRBV11-2 to TRBJ2-5; D gene uncertain. V lost 0 bases, J lost 5 bases, and 4 bases lay in between. This CDR3 contains 12 residues. Germline assignment: CDR1 SGHAT and CDR2 FQNNGV. CDR3 DNA: TGTGCCAGCAGCTTAGAAATGGAGACCCAGTACTTC. This translates into CASSLEMETQYF.

This chain connects TRBV7-2 to TRBJ2-3; D remains unclear. V lost 2 bases and J lost 2, with 11 bases in between. Germline V lookup: CDR1 SGHTA, CDR2 FQGNSA. The length of the CDR3 is 15 residues. The CDR3 region is CASSLSGAATDTQYF. The CDR3 DNA sequence: TGTGCCAGCAGCTTATCTGGTGCGGCCACAGATACGCAGTATTTT.

This sequence joins TRBV10-3 and TRBJ1-1; D gene unclear. The CDR3 sequence is 13 residues long. Germline V CDR1 and CDR2: ENHRY, SYGVKD. Between the trimmed V and J ends, which lost 5 bases and 4 bases, there was a span of 11 bases. DNA of the CDR3: TGTGCCATCAGTTTCCGAAGTAGCACTGAAGCTTTCTTT. Protein: CAISFRSSTEAFF.

This clonotype was counted a few times. The chain combines TRBV7-9 with TRBJ2-2; 7 bases fit TRBD1. V trimming: 5 bases; J trimming: 3 bases; junction bases outside the gene matches: 9. The CDR3 extends over 16 amino acids. The germline gives CDR1 SEHNR, CDR2 FQNEAQ (reference sequence). This chain's CDR3 is CASSTTTGSDTGELFF. CDR3 sequence (DNA): TGTGCCAGCAGCACCACGACAGGGTCTGACACCGGGGAGCTGTTTTTT.

This clonotype has at least ten counts. The chain is built from TRBV28 and TRBJ2-1; TRBD2 aligns across 8 bases. The CDR3 spans 14 residues. The V gene's germline CDR1 is MDHEN and CDR2 SYDVKM. With V trimmed by 4 bases and J by 8 bases, 7 bases remained unmatched. Here the CDR3 DNA reads TGTGCCAGCAGTTCGCCCGCGGGGGGTTATGAGCAGTTCTTC. Residues: CASSSPAGGYEQFF.

The chain is built from TRBV11-2 and TRBJ2-1; D is possibly TRBD1 (5 bases). The V gene's germline CDR1 is SGHAT and CDR2 FQNNGV. The CDR3 is 13 amino acids. Between the trimmed V and J ends, which lost 6 bases and 9 bases, there was a span of 15 bases. The CDR3 DNA reads as TGTGCCAGCAGGAATCAGGGTTTGAGTGAGCAGTTCTTC. Amino acid sequence: CASRNQGLSEQFF.

This clonotype was counted many times. This chain links TRBV7-8 with TRBJ1-5; D not resolved. CDR3 size: 17 residues. Between the trimmed V and J ends, which lost 7 bases and 6 bases, there was a span of 25 bases. Looked up from germline, CDR1 is SGHVS and CDR2 is FQNEAQ. CDR3 sequence (DNA): TGTGCCAGCACCCTTTGGGATGGGTCGGTAGTCGGTCAGCCCCAGCATTTT. Translating it yields CASTLWDGSVVGQPQHF.

V usage is TRBV19 and J usage is TRBJ1-1, with D maybe TRBD1 (5 bases). The CDR3 contains 14 residues. The ends were cut back, 10 bases at V and 0 bases at J, with 15 bases in the middle. Germline CDR1 reads LNHDA; CDR2 reads SQIVND (reference sequence). The CDR3 sequence: CATTRQNLNTEAFF. For the CDR3, the DNA is TGTGCCACCACCCGACAGAACCTGAACACTGAAGCTTTCTTT.

The table lists this clonotype with many counts. The chain couples TRBV28 to TRBJ1-3, with 9 bases identical to TRBD1. There are 16 residues in the CDR3. The V gene end was trimmed by 6 bases and the J gene end by 4 bases; junction bases not matched to a gene: 10. Germline V gives CDR1 MDHEN, CDR2 SYDVKM. CDR3 sequence reads: CASSFRTGALGNTIYF. Written as DNA, the CDR3 is TGTGCCAGCAGCTTCCGGACAGGGGCCCTCGGAAACACCATATATTTT.

In this sample, this clonotype turned up many times. The chain joins TRBV7-8 to TRBJ2-5, with 9 bases that match TRBD1. Looked up from germline, CDR1 is SGHVS and CDR2 is FQNEAQ. The V segment lost 3 bases and the J segment 5 bases; nucleotides outside the gene matches: 10. The CDR3 has 16 amino acids. The CDR3 spells CASSFAWTGVRETQYF. Here the CDR3 DNA reads TGTGCCAGCAGCTTCGCATGGACAGGGGTTCGCGAGACCCAGTACTTC.

This clonotype was observed at least ten times. The genes are TRBV12-3 or TRBV12-4 and TRBJ1-4, with 10 positions matching TRBD1. CDR3 length: 15 amino acids. J lost 8 bases, V lost 1 base, and 4 bases had no gene match. CDR3 sequence (DNA): TGTGCCAGCAGTTTAGGACAGGGGGCAGGGGAAAAACTGTTTTTT. Translated, it gives CASSLGQGAGEKLFF.

The chain links TRBV15 to TRBJ1-6; D gene uncertain. Per germline, CDR1 LNHNV and CDR2 YYDKDF (reference sequence). The CDR3 runs to 13 residues. The V and J ends lost 0 bases and 10 bases respectively, with 7 bases between them. CDR3 in amino acids: CATSRDNHSPLHF. The CDR3, as DNA: TGTGCCACCAGCAGAGACAATCACTCACCCCTCCACTTT.

V and J are TRBV19 and TRBJ2-7; D tentatively reads TRBD1 or TRBD2 (5 bases each). This CDR3 region has 12 residues. Trimming shortened V by 3 bases and J by 3 bases, and 6 bases separated the two germline ends. Germline CDR1 LNHDA, CDR2 SQIVND (reference sequence). Here the CDR3 reads CASSMRGYEQYF. The CDR3 DNA follows: TGTGCCAGTAGTATGAGGGGCTACGAGCAGTACTTC.

A word on this clonotype: This clone may be a read error of a much larger clone one base away. The chain employs TRBV5-4 and TRBJ2-1; no definite D call. Germline CDR1 and CDR2: SGHNT and YYREEE (reference sequence). V was trimmed by 4 bases and J by 5 bases, leaving 13 bases between them. This CDR3 is built from 14 residues. CDR3 sequence: CASSPDGTHNEQFF. In DNA form, the CDR3 reads TGTGCCAGCAGCCCGGATGGAACCCACAATGAGCAGTTCTTC.

This sequence joins TRBV28 and TRBJ2-1; 11 bases line up with TRBD2. The CDR3 spans 19 residues. J was trimmed by 0 bases and V by 4 bases; bases with no gene match: 11. CDR1 and CDR2 (germline): MDHEN, SYDVKM. The CDR3 protein is CASSWGLAGGRSSYNEQFF. CDR3 in DNA: TGTGCCAGCAGTTGGGGCCTAGCGGGGGGCCGGAGCTCCTACAATGAGCAGTTCTTC.

The chain recombines TRBV28 with TRBJ2-2; TRBD1 is a possible D gene (6 bases). CDR1 is MDHEN and CDR2 is SYDVKM in the germline V gene. The germline V and J ends were trimmed by 6 bases and 7 bases, with 15 bases remaining between them. CDR3 length: 14 amino acids. The CDR3 sequence: CASRLQGFGGELFF. The CDR3 DNA follows: TGTGCCAGCAGATTACAGGGTTTTGGCGGGGAGCTGTTTTTT.

This clonotype has ten or more counts. V is TRBV28 and J is TRBJ2-5, with D unclear. Per germline, CDR1 MDHEN and CDR2 SYDVKM. The CDR3 length is 11 residues. Trimming left V 5 bases short and J 0 bases short, with 1 base between. In DNA form, the CDR3 reads TGTGCCAGCAGTGACCAAGAGACCCAGTACTTC. As protein: CASSDQETQYF.

This clonotype was detected a few times. V and J are TRBV28 and TRBJ2-7; possibly TRBD2 for D (7 bases). Germline V gives CDR1 MDHEN, CDR2 SYDVKM. This CDR3 comprises 15 residues. V lost 2 bases and J 6 bases, leaving 17 bases between the germline ends. CDR3 region: CASSLERGGLSEQYF. CDR3 DNA: TGTGCCAGCAGTTTAGAAAGGGGGGGGTTGAGCGAGCAGTACTTC.

This clonotype was counted between two and nine times. V and J are TRBV6-2 or TRBV6-3 and TRBJ2-3, with D hard to call. V was shortened by 7 bases and J by 6 bases, with 11 bases between the two germline ends. Germline V gives CDR1 MNHEY, CDR2 SVGEGT. CDR3 length equals 12 residues. Here the CDR3 DNA reads TGTGCCAGCACCCCAGGCGCCGATACGCAGTATTTT. Its translation is CASTPGADTQYF.

Notes on this clonotype: This sequence may be a read error, since a much larger clone differs from it by one base. This CDR3 is CASSRRNTEAFF. The CDR3 DNA reads TGTGCCAGCAGCCGCCGAAACACTGAAGCTTTCTTT. The chain joins TRBV13 to TRBJ1-1; D remains ambiguous. The germline V gene encodes CDR1 PRHDT and CDR2 FYEKMQ (reference sequence). The length of the CDR3 is 12 residues. V lost 5 bases, J lost 2 bases, and 6 bases lay in between. The full variable domain, completed using reference TRBV13 and TRBJ1-1, is AAGVIQSPRHLIKEKRETATLKCYPIPRHDTVYWYQQGPGQDPQFLISFYEKMQSDKGSIPDRFSAQQFSDYHSELNMSSLELGDSALYFCASSRRNTEAFFGQGTRLTVV.